Sequencing of this TCR beta chain was carried out in a study of CD8 T cells in Susac syndrome. Losses at the gene ends were 3 bases for V and 0 bases for J; bases not matched to a gene: 13. There are 19 residues in the CDR3. Per the germline V gene, CDR1 is DFQATT and CDR2 is SNEGSKA (reference sequence). The RNA input was about 0.5 to 1 ug, and it was reverse transcribed with random hexamers. TCRdb re-called the immunoSEQ multiplex PCR reads through MiXCR, storing one row per CDR3 protein. The sample lists about 240,000 distinct CDR3 sequences, 90% to 96% occurring once. This TCR was sampled from a human donor with Susac syndrome. The sample consisted of CD4+ T cells from PBMCs. The gene calls are TRBV20-1 and TRBJ2-7; 14 bases match TRBD2. This CDR3 is CSARAPGLAGVIASYEQYF. In DNA, the CDR3 is TGCAGTGCTAGGGCACCGGGACTAGCGGGAGTAATCGCCTCCTACGAGCAGTACTTC.